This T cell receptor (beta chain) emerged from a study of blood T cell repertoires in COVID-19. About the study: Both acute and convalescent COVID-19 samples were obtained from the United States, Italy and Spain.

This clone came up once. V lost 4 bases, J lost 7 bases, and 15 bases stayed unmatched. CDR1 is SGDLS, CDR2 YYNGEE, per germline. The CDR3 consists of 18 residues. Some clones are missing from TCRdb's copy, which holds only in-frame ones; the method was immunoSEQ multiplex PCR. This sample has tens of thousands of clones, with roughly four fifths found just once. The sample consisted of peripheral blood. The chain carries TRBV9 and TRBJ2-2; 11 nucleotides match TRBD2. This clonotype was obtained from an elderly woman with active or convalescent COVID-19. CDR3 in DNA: TGTGCCAGCAGCCCCGGACTAGCGGGCTCGATGGGGAGCGGGGAGCTGTTTTTT. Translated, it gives CASSPGLAGSMGSGELFF. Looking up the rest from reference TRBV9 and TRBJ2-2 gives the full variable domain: DSGVTQTPKHLITATGQRVTLRCSPRSGDLSVYWYQQSLDQGLQFLIQYYNGEERAKGNILERFSAQQFPDLHSELNLSSLELGDSALYFCASSPGLAGSMGSGELFFGEGSRLTVL.